This TCR beta chain was identified during a study of cytotoxic CD8 clonotypes in ibrutinib-treated CLL. Findings and caveats of the study: Higher clonality was seen at ibrutinib response and a return toward baseline at progression.

Assay: immunoSEQ multiplex PCR; the TCRdb copy retains only in-frame clones and omits some. The sample lists some 150,000 clones, 70% to 80% occurring once. CDR1 and CDR2 (germline): MNHEY, SMNVEV (reference sequence). This CDR3 comprises 18 residues. V lost 3 bases, J lost 0 bases, and 15 bases lay in between. As to this clone: No antigen is known for it.

The V and J genes are TRBV27 and TRBJ2-6; the D gene is possibly TRBD2 (5 bases). This material consisted of PBMCs, taken after 12 months of ibrutinib treatment. The clonotype originates from a human donor with chronic lymphocytic leukemia. The CDR3 loop is CASSFWHRGSSGANVLTF. In DNA, the CDR3 is TGTGCCAGCAGTTTCTGGCACCGAGGGTCCTCTGGGGCCAACGTCCTGACTTTC.